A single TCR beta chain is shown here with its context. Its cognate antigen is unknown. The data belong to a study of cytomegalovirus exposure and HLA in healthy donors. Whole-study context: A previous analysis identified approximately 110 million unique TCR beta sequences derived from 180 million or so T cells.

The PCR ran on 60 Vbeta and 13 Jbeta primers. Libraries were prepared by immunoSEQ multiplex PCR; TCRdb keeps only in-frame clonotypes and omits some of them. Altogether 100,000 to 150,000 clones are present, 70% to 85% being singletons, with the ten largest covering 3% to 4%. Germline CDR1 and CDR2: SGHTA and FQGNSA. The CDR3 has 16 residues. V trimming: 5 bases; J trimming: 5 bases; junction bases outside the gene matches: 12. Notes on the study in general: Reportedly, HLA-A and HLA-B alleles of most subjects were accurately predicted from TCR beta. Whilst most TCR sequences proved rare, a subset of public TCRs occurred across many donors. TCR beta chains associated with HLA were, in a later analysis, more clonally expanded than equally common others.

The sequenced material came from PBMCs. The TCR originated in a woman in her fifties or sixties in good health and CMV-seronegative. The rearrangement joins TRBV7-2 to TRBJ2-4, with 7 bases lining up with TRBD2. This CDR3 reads CASSRGTTILQNIQYF. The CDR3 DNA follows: TGTGCCAGCAGCCGCGGGACTACCATTCTCCAAAACATTCAGTACTTC.